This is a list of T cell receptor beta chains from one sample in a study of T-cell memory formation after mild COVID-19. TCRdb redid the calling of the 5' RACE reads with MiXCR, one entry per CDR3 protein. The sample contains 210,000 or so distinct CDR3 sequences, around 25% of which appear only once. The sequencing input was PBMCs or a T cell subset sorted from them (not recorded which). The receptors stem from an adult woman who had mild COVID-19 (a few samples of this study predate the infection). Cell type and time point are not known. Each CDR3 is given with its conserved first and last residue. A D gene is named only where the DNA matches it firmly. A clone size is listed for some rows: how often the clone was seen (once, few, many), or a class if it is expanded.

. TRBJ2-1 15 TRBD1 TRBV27 TGTGCCAGCACCCCCGGGACAGGGCCCTACAATGAGCAGTTCTTC CASTPGTGPYNEQFF
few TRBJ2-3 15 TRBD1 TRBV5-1 TGCGCCAGCAGCTTGGGACAGGGGGCGATGGATACGCAGTATTTT CASSLGQGAMDTQYF
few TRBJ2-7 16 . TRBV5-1 TGCGCCAGCAGCCCCTCGGCCCAACTAGCCCGAAGCGAGCAGTACTTC CASSPSAQLARSEQYF
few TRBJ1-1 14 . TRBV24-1 TGTGCCACCAGTGATTCGGGGGTCGCCACTGAAGCTTTCTTT CATSDSGVATEAFF
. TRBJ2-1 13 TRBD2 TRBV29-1 TGCGGGGGGACTATTTCAGGGTACAATGAGCAGTTCTTC CGGTISGYNEQFF
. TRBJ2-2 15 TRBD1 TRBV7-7 TGTGCCAGCAGCTACGGGACAGGGCGCACCGGGGAGCTGTTTTTT CASSYGTGRTGELFF
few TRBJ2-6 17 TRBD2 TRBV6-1 TGTGCCAGCACCAGACTAGCGGGGGGGAATGGGGCCAACGTCCTGACTTTC CASTRLAGGNGANVLTF
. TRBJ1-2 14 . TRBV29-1 TGCAGCGTTGAAGGAGGTGCAGGGAACTATGGCTACACCTTC CSVEGGAGNYGYTF
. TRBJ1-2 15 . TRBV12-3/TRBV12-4 TGTGCCAGCAGGGGGATAAAGGGGACCAACTATGGCTACACCTTC CASRGIKGTNYGYTF
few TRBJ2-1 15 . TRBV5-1 TGCGCCAGCAGCTTGGAACCGGGCTCCTACAATGAGCAGTTCTTC CASSLEPGSYNEQFF
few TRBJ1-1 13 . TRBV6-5 TGTGCCAGCAGAAACGAGGGGGGCACTGAAGCTTTCTTT CASRNEGGTEAFF
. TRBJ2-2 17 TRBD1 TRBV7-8 TGTGCCAGCAGCTCACCTTACAGGGGCGAGGACACCGGGGAGCTGTTTTTT CASSSPYRGEDTGELFF
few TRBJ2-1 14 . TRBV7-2 TGTGCCAGCAGCTTAGTCCCAGGTGACAATGAGCAGTTCTTC CASSLVPGDNEQFF
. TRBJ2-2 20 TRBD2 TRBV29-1 TGCAGCGTTGAAAGTGTGGGAAGACTAGCGCATAGTGGAAACACCGGGGAGCTGTTTTTT CSVESVGRLAHSGNTGELFF
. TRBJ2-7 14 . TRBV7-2 TGTGCCAGCAGCTCCACTGCAGCGTGGTACGAGCAGTACTTC CASSSTAAWYEQYF
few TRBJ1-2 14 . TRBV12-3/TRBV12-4 TGTGCCAGCAGTTTCGACGGGGCAGGGAAGGGCTACACCTTC CASSFDGAGKGYTF
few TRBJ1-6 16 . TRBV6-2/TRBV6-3 TGTGCCAGCAGTTACAAAATGTCGGCCGGCGAATCACCCCTCCACTTT CASSYKMSAGESPLHF
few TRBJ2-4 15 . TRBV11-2 TGTGCCAGCAGCGGTCCCTCGGGGCGGCTAAACATTCAGTACTTC CASSGPSGRLNIQYF
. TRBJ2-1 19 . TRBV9 TGTGCCAGCAGCGTAGGGGGTAGCGGGACAGGGAGCTCCTACAATGAGCAGTTCTTC CASSVGGSGTGSSYNEQFF
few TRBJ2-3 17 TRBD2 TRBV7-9 TGTGCCAGCAGCGGGGGACTAGCGGGAGCTAGCACAGATACGCAGTATTTT CASSGGLAGASTDTQYF
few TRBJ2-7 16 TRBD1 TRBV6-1 TGTGCCAGCAGTGCGGAAGACAGGGCCAGCTCCTACGAGCAGTACTTC CASSAEDRASSYEQYF
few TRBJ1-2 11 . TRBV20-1 TGCAGTGCTAGTGGGGACGGAGGCTACACCTTC CSASGDGGYTF
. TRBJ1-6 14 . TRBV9 TGTGCCAGCAGTGGGACTATCGGGGATTCACCCCTCCACTTT CASSGTIGDSPLHF
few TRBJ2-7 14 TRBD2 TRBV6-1 TGTGCCAGCAGTGCGGGGGGGCACCCATACGAGCAGTACTTC CASSAGGHPYEQYF
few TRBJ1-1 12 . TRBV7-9 TGTGCCAGCAGCCAGATCGGGACAGAAGCTTTCTTT CASSQIGTEAFF
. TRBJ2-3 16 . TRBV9 TGTGCCAGCAGCGTCGATTCAGGGGTGAGCACAGATACGCAGTATTTT CASSVDSGVSTDTQYF
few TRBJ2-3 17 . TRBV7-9 TGTGCCAGCAGCTTCCCCGAGGGAGTCGAGGGCACAGATACGCAGTATTTT CASSFPEGVEGTDTQYF
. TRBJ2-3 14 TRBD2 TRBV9 TGTGCCAGCACCCCGGGTAGCGGGCGGTTTACGCAGTATTTT CASTPGSGRFTQYF
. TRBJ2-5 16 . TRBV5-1 TGCGCCAGCAGCTTGGTTCCGGGTTCCGGGCAAGAGACCCAGTACTTC CASSLVPGSGQETQYF
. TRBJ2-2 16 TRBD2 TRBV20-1 TGCAGTGCTAGCGGCCTAGCGGGGGGCGACACCGGGGAGCTGTTTTTT CSASGLAGGDTGELFF
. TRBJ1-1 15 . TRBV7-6 TGTTCCAGCAGTTGGACAGCCTCCATGAACACTGAAGCTTTCTTT CSSSWTASMNTEAFF
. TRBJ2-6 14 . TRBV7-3 TGTGCCAGCAGCCGTACCCCTGGGGCCAACGTCCTGACTTTC CASSRTPGANVLTF
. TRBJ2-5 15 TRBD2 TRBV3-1 TGTGCCAGCAGCCAGGGCTCTAGCGGGCCCGAGACCCAGTACTTC CASSQGSSGPETQYF
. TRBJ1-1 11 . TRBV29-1 TGCAGCCCCACCGTGAACACTGAAGCTTTCTTT CSPTVNTEAFF
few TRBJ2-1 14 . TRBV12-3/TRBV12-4 TGTGCCAGCAGTGGGGGGATTACTGGCGATGAGCAGTTCTTC CASSGGITGDEQFF
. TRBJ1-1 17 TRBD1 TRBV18 TGTGCCAGCTCACCACAACGGGACAGGGGAAGGAACACTGAAGCTTTCTTT CASSPQRDRGRNTEAFF
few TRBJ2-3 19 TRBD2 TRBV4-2 TGTGCCAGCAGCCAAGATGGGACTAGCGGGGATTTTAGCACAGATACGCAGTATTTT CASSQDGTSGDFSTDTQYF
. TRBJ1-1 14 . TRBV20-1 TGCAGTGCTAGAGCCCCGGACAGGAACACTGAAGCTTTCTTT CSARAPDRNTEAFF
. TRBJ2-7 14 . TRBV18 TGTGCCAGCTCACCAGGGGGGAGTCCCTACGAGCAGTACTTC CASSPGGSPYEQYF
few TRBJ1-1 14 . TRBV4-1 TGCGCCAGCAGCCAAGTAGCGGCGAACACTGAAGCTTTCTTT CASSQVAANTEAFF
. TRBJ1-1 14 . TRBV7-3 TGTGCCAGCAGCCCCACCGGAGGGGACACTGAAGCTTTCTTT CASSPTGGDTEAFF